The T cell receptor beta chain described here comes from a study of T cells after yellow fever vaccination. Ten or more counts support this clonotype. Antigen specificity is unknown. Each CDR3 protein is one row after TCRdb ran MiXCR on the 5' RACE reads. The sample holds 230,000 or so distinct CDR3 sequences; roughly 6.2% are singletons and the top ten take around 1%. CDR1 and CDR2 (germline): LNHNV, YYDKDF (reference sequence). Trimming took 0 bases from V and 4 from J, leaving 6 bases between them. The CDR3 length is 13 residues. Study conclusions and caveats: Within FACS-sorted repertoires, abundant clonotypes contaminating from the bulk population could be present. Shared CD4/CD8 clonotypes were a small share, likely from convergent recombination.

The source material was CD4+ T cells sorted from PBMCs, sampled on the day of the yellow fever booster vaccination. The receptor's source is a man younger than 45 who received the YFV17D yellow fever vaccine. The chain uses TRBV15 and TRBJ2-5; the D is unclear. The CDR3 is CATSRDAAETQYF. CDR3 nucleotide sequence: TGTGCCACCAGCAGAGACGCCGCAGAGACCCAGTACTTC.